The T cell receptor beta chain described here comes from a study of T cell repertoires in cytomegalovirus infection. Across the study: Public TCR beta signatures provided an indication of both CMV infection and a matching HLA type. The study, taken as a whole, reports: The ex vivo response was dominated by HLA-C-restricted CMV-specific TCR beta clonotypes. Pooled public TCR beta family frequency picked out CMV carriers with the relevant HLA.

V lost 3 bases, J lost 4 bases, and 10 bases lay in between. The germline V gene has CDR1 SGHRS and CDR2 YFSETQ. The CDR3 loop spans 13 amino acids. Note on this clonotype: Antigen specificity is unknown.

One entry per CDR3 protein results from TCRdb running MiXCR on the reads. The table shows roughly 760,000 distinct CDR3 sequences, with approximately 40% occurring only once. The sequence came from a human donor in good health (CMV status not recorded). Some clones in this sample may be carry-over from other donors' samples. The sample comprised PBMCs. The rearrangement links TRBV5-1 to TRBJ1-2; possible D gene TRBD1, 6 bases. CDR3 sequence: CASSSGQLYGYTF. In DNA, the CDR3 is TGCGCCAGCAGCTCCGGACAGCTCTATGGCTACACCTTC.